The present TCR beta chain was sequenced within a study of blood T cell repertoires in COVID-19. At the level of the study: PBMCs, B-cell-depleted T cells, or T cells provided the cDNA or gDNA that made up the material.

The CDR3 sequence is 15 residues long. The V and J ends lost 0 bases and 1 base respectively, with 7 bases between them. The germline CDR1 and CDR2 sequences are SGHVS and FQNEAQ. This clone was picked up a small number of times. The same CDR3 can be traced to other DNA sequences in this sample. Study processing details: It was from reference gene primer amplification that nucleated cell counts were estimated. This table comes from immunoSEQ multiplex PCR, and its TCRdb copy is limited to in-frame clones, with some not included. The DNA gave D and trimming, while V, J and clone size come from that table. The table has around 95,000 clones, 91% seen once.

V is TRBV7-8 and J is TRBJ1-5; D not resolved. The receptor was derived from a man aged 50 to 59 with active COVID-19. The sample comprised peripheral blood. CDR3 protein: CASSLAAGSNQPQHF. The CDR3 DNA follows: TGTGCCAGCAGCTTAGCGGCCGGGAGCAATCAGCCCCAGCATTTT.